Below are 29 T cell receptor beta chains sequenced from a single sample in a study of blood T cell repertoires in COVID-19 (dated by TCRdb to the early 2020s). Preparation of the library involved the immunoSEQ multiplex PCR assay. Not all clones reach the TCRdb copy of this immuneACCESS table, which keeps in-frame sequences only. Checked studies attribute under half of the gap to unresolved V genes and leave the rest unexplained. Here the sample has approximately 280,000 clones; almost 85% occur a single time. Approximately 5.1% of the sample goes to the ten largest clones. The sample consisted of peripheral blood. These receptors were taken from a man in his fifties with active or convalescent COVID-19.

This clone was detected only once. V gene TRBV12-3 or TRBV12-4 combines with J gene TRBJ1-2; D gene uncertain. The CDR3 sequence is 11 residues long. V lost 8 bases and J 7 bases, leaving 11 bases between the germline ends. CDR3 protein: CASSERGGYTF. The CDR3 DNA is TGTGCCAGCTCAGAACGGGGTGGCTACACCTTC.

The chain links TRBV3-1 (or the pseudogene TRBV3-2) to TRBJ1-3; D not resolved. The CDR3 contains 14 residues. V was clipped by 0 bases and J by 9 bases, with 12 bases between them. Per the germline V gene, CDR1 is LGHDT and CDR2 is YNNKEL (reference sequence). CDR3 in amino acids: CASSQDPQTGTIYF. The CDR3 DNA reads as TGTGCCAGCAGCCAAGATCCCCAGACGGGCACCATATATTTT.

The chain links TRBV3-1 (or the pseudogene TRBV3-2) to TRBJ1-5, with unresolved D. CDR1 is LGHDT and CDR2 is YNNKEL in the germline V gene (reference sequence). This CDR3 comprises 16 residues. Trimming pared 4 bases from V and 0 bases from J, leaving 13 bases between. The DNA of the CDR3 is TGTGCCAGCAGCCTCCTAAGACACCATAGCAATCAGCCCCAGCATTTT. Amino acids: CASSLLRHHSNQPQHF.

This sequence joins TRBV4-1 and TRBJ1-4; D is unresolved. There are 14 residues in the CDR3. Germline loops: CDR1 MGHRA, CDR2 YSYEKL. The V and J ends lost 1 base and 3 bases respectively, with 6 bases between them. In DNA, the CDR3 is TGCGCCAGCAGCCAAGCAACGGCTAATGAAAAACTGTTTTTT. It codes for CASSQATANEKLFF.

Here the CDR3 DNA reads TGCGCCAGCAGCCCTACCGGGACAGGCGATAAATGGGGCTATGGCTACACCTTC. It yields the protein CASSPTGTGDKWGYGYTF. The chain carries TRBV5-1 and TRBJ1-2; 8 bases line up with TRBD1. The J segment lost 4 bases and the V segment lost 4 bases, leaving 18 bases of the junction unmatched. The CDR3 is 18 amino acids. Germline lookup yields CDR1 SGHRS and CDR2 YFSETQ.

This clone turned up a few times. V is TRBV2 and J is TRBJ1-5, with 7 positions matching TRBD1. The CDR3 runs to 13 residues. The trim removed 7 bases at V and 6 bases at J, leaving 6 bases unmatched. CDR1 is SNHLY, CDR2 FYNNEI, per germline. CDR3: CASNQGVGQPQHF. The CDR3 DNA reads TGTGCCAGCAATCAGGGGGTAGGTCAGCCCCAGCATTTT.

The rearrangement links TRBV10-3 to TRBJ1-1; maybe TRBD1 (6 bases). Trimming cost V 11 bases and J 3 bases, with 13 bases left between them. Germline V gene data show CDR1 as ENHRY and CDR2 as SYGVKD. The CDR3 runs 12 residues. CDR3 protein: CASGTYDTEAFF. CDR3 sequence (DNA): TGTGCCTCCGGGACATATGACACTGAAGCTTTCTTT.

This sequence joins TRBV2 and TRBJ2-7, with D perhaps TRBD1 (5 bases). The germline CDR1 and CDR2 sequences are SNHLY and FYNNEI. Trimming shortened V by 6 bases and J by 2 bases, and 8 bases separated the two germline ends. The CDR3 has 12 amino acids. The CDR3: CASRAGTYEQYF. The CDR3 region has the DNA TGTGCCAGCAGAGCAGGGACCTACGAGCAGTACTTC. The whole variable domain, remainder taken from reference TRBV2 and TRBJ2-7, is EPEVTQTPSHQVTQMGQEVILRCVPISNHLYFYWYRQILGQKVEFLVSFYNNEISEKSEIFDDQFSVERPDGSNFTLKIRSTKLEDSAMYFCASRAGTYEQYFGPGTRLTVT.

The chain links TRBV9 to TRBJ2-7, with 8 bases lining up with TRBD2. V was clipped by 0 bases and J by 0 bases; unmatched bases: 2. This CDR3 has 15 residues. The V gene's germline CDR1 is SGDLS and CDR2 YYNGEE. CDR3 protein: CASSVGAGVSYEQYF. CDR3 bases: TGTGCCAGCAGCGTAGGAGCGGGAGTCTCCTACGAGCAGTACTTC.

This sequence joins TRBV25-1 and TRBJ2-7; 14 nucleotides line up with TRBD2. This CDR3 has 16 residues. Germline CDR1 MGHDK, CDR2 SYGVNS. V lost 4 bases and J lost 4; bases outside the gene matches: 6. Here the CDR3 DNA reads TGTGCCAGCAGTGGATTGAGACTAGCGGGAGGGTACGAGCAGTACTTC. Translated: CASSGLRLAGGYEQYF.

About this clone: This sample also contains other DNA sequences that code for the same CDR3. The chain has TRBV18 and TRBJ2-3, with D possibly TRBD2 on 5 matching bases. This CDR3 spans 12 amino acids. The germline gives CDR1 KGHSH, CDR2 LQKENI. V lost 6 bases and J 6 bases, leaving 10 bases between the germline ends. The CDR3 is CASSPPGDTQYF. CDR3 DNA sequence: TGTGCCAGCTCCCCGCCGGGGGATACGCAGTATTTT.

This sequence joins TRBV15 and TRBJ2-2; TRBD2 matches 10 bases. J gave up 5 bases and V 1 base, and 7 bases lay outside the gene matches. Per the germline V gene, CDR1 is LNHNV and CDR2 is YYDKDF (reference sequence). This CDR3 region has 17 residues. The CDR3 coding sequence is TGTGCCACCAGCAGAGCCAGCGGGAGGGCCAGGACCGGGGAGCTGTTTTTT. Protein: CATSRASGRARTGELFF. The full variable domain, rest sourced from reference TRBV15 and TRBJ2-2, is DAMVIQNPRYQVTQFGKPVTLSCSQTLNHNVMYWYQQKSSQAPKLLFHYYDKDFNNEADTPDNFQSRRPNTSFCFLDIRSPGLGDTAMYLCATSRASGRARTGELFFGEGSRLTVL.

This chain connects TRBV30 to TRBJ2-7; weak D call: TRBD2 (6 bases). V was trimmed by 7 bases and J by 6 bases, leaving 16 bases between them. This CDR3 is 12 amino acids long. Per the germline V gene, CDR1 is GTSNPN and CDR2 is SVGIG (reference sequence). The CDR3 loop is CASSLGLSEQYF. The CDR3 region has the DNA TGTGCCTCCTCATTAGGACTATCCGAGCAGTACTTC.

This rearrangement joins TRBV29-1 to TRBJ2-1; 9 bases map to TRBD2. Germline-derived CDR1 and CDR2 are SQVTM and ANQGSEA. The CDR3 has 17 amino acids. Trimming took 0 bases from V and 3 from J; bases not matched to a gene: 9. The CDR3 is CSVEEVTSGFLYNEQFF. The CDR3 nucleotides are TGCAGCGTTGAAGAGGTAACTAGCGGGTTTCTCTACAATGAGCAGTTCTTC.

The rearrangement uses TRBV10-3 and TRBJ2-2, with no clear D. The CDR3 has 13 amino acids. V was pared by 5 bases and J by 5 bases, with 9 bases between. The germline gives CDR1 ENHRY, CDR2 SYGVKD. The CDR3: CAISPSETGELFF. In nucleotides, the CDR3 is TGTGCCATCAGTCCCTCGGAGACCGGGGAGCTGTTTTTT.

This sequence joins TRBV2 and TRBJ1-3, with no clear D. Trimming removed 5 bases at V and 4 bases at J, with 6 bases between. Germline V CDR1 and CDR2: SNHLY, FYNNEI. This CDR3 contains 12 residues. CDR3 sequence reads: CASSYRGNTIYF. In DNA form, the CDR3 reads TGTGCCAGCAGTTACAGAGGAAACACCATATATTTT.

The table lists this clone with a few counts. The chain uses TRBV28 and TRBJ1-5; D is unresolved. Germline lookup yields CDR1 MDHEN and CDR2 SYDVKM. V dropped 5 bases and J dropped 4 bases, with 18 bases sitting between them. CDR3 size: 16 residues. The CDR3 DNA follows: TGTGCCAGCAGTCCCTCCGGACTAAACAGTAATCAGCCCCAGCATTTT. Translated: CASSPSGLNSNQPQHF.

CDR3: CASRNAKRDRHTGELFF. In DNA, the CDR3 is TGTGCCAGCAGAAATGCTAAGAGGGACAGACACACCGGGGAGCTGTTTTTT. This chain links TRBV2 with TRBJ2-2; 7 bases fit TRBD1. Germline V gives CDR1 SNHLY, CDR2 FYNNEI. Unmatched junction bases numbered 13, after V lost 6 bases and J lost 3 bases. The CDR3 is 17 amino acids.

V usage is TRBV5-1 and J usage is TRBJ2-1; TRBD1 matches at 8 bases. CDR3 length: 16 residues. With 1 base clipped from V and 4 bases from J, the junction kept 7 bases outside the gene matches. Germline CDR1 reads SGHRS; CDR2 reads YFSETQ. The CDR3 DNA reads TGCGCCAGCAGCTTGTCGGACAGGGCCCCTTACAATGAGCAGTTCTTC. Translating it yields CASSLSDRAPYNEQFF.

The chain joins TRBV4-3 to TRBJ2-1, with 10 nucleotides matching TRBD2. The CDR3 runs 17 residues. From germline, CDR1 is LGHNA and CDR2 YSLEER. The J segment lost 3 bases and the V segment lost 0 bases, leaving 5 bases of the junction unmatched. CDR3 amino acids: CASSQELGLADYNEQFF. CDR3 bases: TGCGCCAGCAGCCAAGAATTAGGACTAGCGGACTACAATGAGCAGTTCTTC.

The chain recombines TRBV6-5 with TRBJ1-5; D unclear. V lost 5 bases to trimming and J lost 0 bases, with 8 bases between them. Germline V gives CDR1 MNHEY, CDR2 SVGAGI. The length of the CDR3 is 14 residues. The CDR3, as DNA: TGTGCCAGCAGTCCGACAAGTAGCAATCAGCCCCAGCATTTT. This translates into CASSPTSSNQPQHF.

The chain links TRBV24-1 to TRBJ2-3, with 9 bases matching TRBD1. Germline CDR1 reads KGHDR; CDR2 reads SFDVKD. This CDR3 region has 17 residues. The trim removed 4 bases at V and 0 bases at J, leaving 7 bases unmatched. The CDR3 DNA follows: TGTGCCACCAGTGACCCCGGACAGGGGTCTAGCACAGATACGCAGTATTTT. It specifies CATSDPGQGSSTDTQYF.

The chain links TRBV30 to TRBJ1-5; weak D call: TRBD1 (6 bases). The germline gives CDR1 GTSNPN, CDR2 SVGIG (reference sequence). The CDR3 runs 13 residues. V was pared by 2 bases and J by 3 bases, with 8 bases between. The CDR3 DNA reads TGTGCCTGGAGTAGGGACAACAATCAGCCCCAGCATTTT. Its protein product is CAWSRDNNQPQHF.

The chain uses TRBV28 and TRBJ1-2; 9 bases are shared with TRBD1. This CDR3 is 16 amino acids long. Germline CDR1 is MDHEN and CDR2 is SYDVKM. V shed 7 bases, J shed 4 bases, and the junction held 13 bases outside the gene matches. In DNA, the CDR3 is TGTGCCAGCACCAACCTACAGGGGGCTACCCTCTATGGCTACACCTTC. It yields the protein CASTNLQGATLYGYTF.

This clone has a single count. The rearrangement joins TRBV6-2 or TRBV6-3 to TRBJ2-7, with TRBD2 identical over 8 bases. The CDR3 is 12 residues long. J gave up 6 bases and V 6 bases, and 4 bases lay outside the gene matches. Germline V CDR1 and CDR2: MNHEY, SVGEGT. CDR3 nucleotide sequence: TGTGCCAGCAGCCCTACTAGCGGCGAGCAGTACTTC. As protein: CASSPTSGEQYF.

In its sample, this clone was seen a few times. This rearrangement joins TRBV7-6 to TRBJ1-3; TRBD1 aligns across 7 bases. Germline V gives CDR1 SGHVS, CDR2 FNYEAQ. V gave up 4 bases and J gave up 4 bases; unmatched junction bases: 7. The CDR3 spans 15 residues. The CDR3 is CASSSSDRAGNTIYF. CDR3 coding DNA: TGTGCCAGCAGCTCCTCCGACAGGGCCGGAAACACCATATATTTT.

The V call is TRBV4-2, the J call TRBJ1-5; 8 bases match TRBD1. Germline V lookup: CDR1 LGHNA, CDR2 YNFKEQ. The CDR3 is 15 amino acids. The junction had 10 bases not matched to a gene; V was cut back by 6 bases and J by 6 bases. This CDR3 reads CASRDRAVSTQPQHF. CDR3 bases: TGTGCCAGCAGGGACAGGGCGGTATCCACTCAGCCCCAGCATTTT.

J is TRBJ2-1 and V is TRBV5-4; D gene ambiguous. This CDR3 is built from 12 residues. V dropped 0 bases and J dropped 9 bases, with 7 bases sitting between them. The germline CDR1 and CDR2 sequences are SGHNT and YYREEE (reference sequence). CDR3 residues: CASSLAPGEQFF. The CDR3 DNA sequence: TGTGCCAGCAGCTTGGCCCCCGGTGAGCAGTTCTTC.

This clone appeared once. The V call is TRBV13, the J call TRBJ2-7, with D unclear. Germline V gives CDR1 PRHDT, CDR2 FYEKMQ (reference sequence). Trimming shortened V by 1 base and J by 6 bases, and 7 bases separated the two germline ends. This CDR3 region has 12 residues. The CDR3 region has the DNA TGTGCCAGCAGCTTAGCTCCCTCCGAGCAGTACTTC. Protein sequence: CASSLAPSEQYF.